Each of the 20 T cell receptor beta chains below was sequenced from the same sample in a study of T cell responses to AZD1222 COVID-19 vaccine. TCRdb keeps only in-frame clones here, not all; method: immunoSEQ multiplex PCR. The sample includes about 92,000 clones, 80% to 90% seen only once; the top ten take 1.6%. The sample was peripheral blood, taken on day 0 of AZD1222 vaccination. The receptors stem from an adult in good health.

This chain links TRBV5-5 with TRBJ1-6; 9 bases align to TRBD1. CDR3 size: 18 residues. In germline, CDR1 is SGHKS, CDR2 YYEKEE (reference sequence). The J segment lost 9 bases and the V segment lost 4 bases, leaving 17 bases of the junction unmatched. The CDR3 coding sequence is TGTGCCAGCAGCCGCACCACTTGGGACAGGGCGGCTTCTTCACCCCTCCACTTT. It specifies CASSRTTWDRAASSPLHF.

This clone was observed once. This sequence joins TRBV6-5 and TRBJ2-3; TRBD1 aligns across 9 bases. The length of the CDR3 is 14 residues. Germline CDR1 and CDR2: MNHEY and SVGAGI. Unmatched junction bases numbered 6, after V lost 6 bases and J lost 5 bases. The CDR3 loop is CASRTGGGGDTQYF. CDR3 DNA sequence: TGTGCCAGCAGAACAGGGGGCGGTGGAGATACGCAGTATTTT.

The gene calls are TRBV6-2 or TRBV6-3 and TRBJ2-3; 8 bases are a match to TRBD1. Trimming removed 4 bases from V and 6 bases from J; junction bases left unmatched: 9. The CDR3 is 15 amino acids. Per germline, CDR1 MNHEY and CDR2 SVGEGT. The CDR3 bases are TGTGCCAGCAGTTTACGGGGACAGGTCGGGGATACGCAGTATTTT. This gives the protein CASSLRGQVGDTQYF.

The V call is TRBV10-3, the J call TRBJ2-1; 10 nucleotides line up with TRBD2. Trimming removed 6 bases from V and 3 bases from J; junction bases left unmatched: 2. This CDR3 spans 14 amino acids. Germline-derived CDR1 and CDR2 are ENHRY and SYGVKD. DNA of the CDR3: TGTGCCATCAGACCTAGCGGGGGCTACAATGAGCAGTTCTTC. Encoded protein: CAIRPSGGYNEQFF.

The rearrangement joins TRBV5-1 to TRBJ2-7, with 12 positions matching TRBD2. The CDR3 is 15 amino acids. Trimming at V came to 4 bases and at J to 3 bases, leaving 5 bases not matched to a gene. In germline, CDR1 is SGHRS, CDR2 YFSETQ. CDR3 residues: CASSLLAGGYYEQYF. For the CDR3, the DNA is TGCGCCAGCAGCCTTCTAGCGGGGGGGTACTACGAGCAGTACTTC.

This clone was detected only a few times. The gene calls are TRBV7-2 and TRBJ2-3; 9 bases line up with TRBD2. Germline CDR1 and CDR2: SGHTA and FQGNSA. CDR3 length: 16 amino acids. Trimming took 0 bases from V and 8 from J; bases not matched to a gene: 9. In DNA form, the CDR3 reads TGTGCCAGCAGCTTAGCTTCTAGCGGGGCGGGAGGTACGCAGTATTTT. This sequence encodes CASSLASSGAGGTQYF.

The chain is built from TRBV14 and TRBJ1-1; a possible D gene is TRBD1 (5 bases). The CDR3 is 17 residues long. V shed 0 bases and J shed 1 base, with 15 bases lying between them. Germline V lookup: CDR1 SGHDN, CDR2 FVKESK. The CDR3 reads CASSQDLGRGGNTEAFF. The DNA of the CDR3 is TGTGCCAGCAGCCAAGATCTGGGGCGCGGCGGGAACACTGAAGCTTTCTTT.

The chain uses TRBV30 and TRBJ1-2; TRBD1 matches at 7 bases. The V gene end was trimmed by 4 bases and the J gene end by 3 bases; junction bases not matched to a gene: 5. Germline V gives CDR1 GTSNPN, CDR2 SVGIG (reference sequence). The CDR3 spans 13 residues. In DNA, the CDR3 is TGTGCCTGGACCTCAGGGGGTGACTATGGCTACACCTTC. This codes for CAWTSGGDYGYTF.

V and J are TRBV19 and TRBJ2-7, with a weak D call TRBD2 (5 bases). CDR3 length: 13 residues. The ends were cut back, 10 bases at V and 2 bases at J, with 15 bases in the middle. CDR1 is LNHDA, CDR2 SQIVND, per germline (reference sequence). The CDR3: CATKKDGTYEQYF. Written as DNA, the CDR3 is TGTGCCACTAAAAAGGACGGGACCTACGAGCAGTACTTC.

V usage is TRBV28 and J usage is TRBJ1-1, with D possibly matching TRBD1 (6 bases). This CDR3 comprises 17 residues. CDR1 and CDR2 (germline): MDHEN, SYDVKM. Trimming pared 3 bases from V and 4 bases from J, leaving 21 bases between. The CDR3 protein is CASSFIRARGIGTEAFF. The CDR3 nucleotides are TGTGCCAGCAGTTTCATTCGTGCCAGGGGAATAGGCACTGAAGCTTTCTTT.

The V and J genes are TRBV24-1 and TRBJ2-1; D unresolved. Germline V gene lookup returns CDR1 KGHDR and CDR2 SFDVKD. This CDR3 region has 14 residues. Deletions cut 5 bases from V and 0 bases from J, with 7 bases between. The CDR3 DNA reads TGTGCCACCAGTGTCCACTCCTCCTACAATGAGCAGTTCTTC. This gives the protein CATSVHSSYNEQFF.

This clone was observed once. This rearrangement joins TRBV7-2 to TRBJ1-2; 9 nucleotides match TRBD1. Trimming removed 0 bases from V and 5 bases from J; junction bases left unmatched: 7. Germline-derived CDR1 and CDR2 are SGHTA and FQGNSA. The CDR3 has 16 amino acids. In DNA, the CDR3 is TGTGCCAGCAGCTTAGCCGGGACAGGGACCCCTTATGGCTACACCTTC. It translates to CASSLAGTGTPYGYTF. The entire variable domain, with the rest obtained from reference TRBV7-2 and TRBJ1-2, is as follows: GAGVSQSPSNKVTEKGKDVELRCDPISGHTALYWYRQSLGQGLEFLIYFQGNSAPDKSGLPSDRFSAERTGGSVSTLTIQRTQQEDSAVYLCASSLAGTGTPYGYTFGSGTRLTVV.

This CDR3 is CATSRGLQAGPGNTQYF. As DNA, the CDR3 is TGTGCCACCAGCAGAGGTCTTCAAGCGGGGCCCGGGAATACGCAGTATTTT. V usage is TRBV15 and J usage is TRBJ2-3, with TRBD2 identical over 7 bases. Germline trimming cut 1 base from V and 7 bases from J; bases unmatched to any gene: 14. This CDR3 spans 17 amino acids. Germline values: CDR1 LNHNV, CDR2 YYDKDF (reference sequence).

V gene TRBV7-2 combines with J gene TRBJ2-1, with unresolved D. With 1 base removed from V and 8 bases from J, the gap between germline ends came to 3 bases. The CDR3 extends over 11 amino acids. Germline V gene data show CDR1 as SGHTA and CDR2 as FQGNSA. Written as DNA, the CDR3 is TGTGCCAGCAGCTTAGTACATGAGCAGTTCTTC. Residues: CASSLVHEQFF.

This clone was observed once. The chain uses TRBV20-1 and TRBJ1-5; D unresolved. Per germline, CDR1 DFQATT and CDR2 SNEGSKA (reference sequence). The CDR3 has 13 residues. V was pared by 3 bases and J by 3 bases, with 9 bases between. The DNA for the CDR3 is TGCAGTGCTAGTTCGGCAGACAATCAGCCCCAGCATTTT. Amino acid sequence: CSASSADNQPQHF.

V is TRBV5-1 and J is TRBJ1-2; a possible D gene is TRBD1 (5 bases). Germline values: CDR1 SGHRS, CDR2 YFSETQ. V was trimmed by 0 bases and J by 4 bases, leaving 10 bases between them. The CDR3 has 14 amino acids. CDR3 loop: CASSLDGGAYGYTF. The DNA of the CDR3 is TGCGCCAGCAGCTTGGATGGGGGAGCCTATGGCTACACCTTC. Combining the CDR3 with reference TRBV5-1 and TRBJ1-2 gives the whole variable domain KAGVTQTPRYLIKTRGQQVTLSCSPISGHRSVSWYQQTPGQGLQFLFEYFSETQRNKGNFPGRFSGRQFSNSRSEMNVSTLELGDSALYLCASSLDGGAYGYTFGSGTRLTVV.

The chain couples TRBV2 to TRBJ1-5; 8 bases are a match to TRBD1. The CDR3 has 14 amino acids. V was clipped by 4 bases and J by 5 bases; unmatched bases: 4. Germline V gene lookup returns CDR1 SNHLY and CDR2 FYNNEI. CDR3 nucleotides: TGTGCCAGCAGTGGGACAGGGACCCATCAGCCCCAGCATTTT. This sequence encodes CASSGTGTHQPQHF.

This sequence joins TRBV5-4 and TRBJ2-7; the D gene is possibly TRBD2 (6 bases). The V end lost 4 bases, the J end lost 0 bases, and 11 bases lay between the germline ends. Germline CDR1 reads SGHNT; CDR2 reads YYREEE (reference sequence). CDR3 length: 14 residues. CDR3 protein: CASSATSYSYEQYF. The CDR3 nucleotides read TGTGCCAGCAGCGCCACTAGCTACTCCTACGAGCAGTACTTC.

This chain links TRBV4-1 with TRBJ1-4, with TRBD1 identical over 9 bases. From germline, CDR1 is MGHRA and CDR2 YSYEKL. Trimming at V came to 1 base and at J to 6 bases, leaving 6 bases not matched to a gene. The CDR3 has 16 amino acids. The CDR3 DNA reads as TGCGCCAGCAGCCAAGCAGTGACAGGGGGTTATGAAAAACTGTTTTTT. Protein product: CASSQAVTGGYEKLFF.

The V and J genes are TRBV5-4 and TRBJ2-7, with D maybe TRBD2 (5 bases). CDR1 and CDR2 (germline): SGHNT, YYREEE (reference sequence). The V and J ends lost 7 bases and 2 bases respectively, with 19 bases between them. The CDR3 is 15 residues long. CDR3 sequence (DNA): TGTGCCAGCGGATCCAAAATCGGGGAAACCTACGAGCAGTACTTC. It yields the protein CASGSKIGETYEQYF.